This T cell receptor beta chain was identified in a study of Ad26.COV2.S vaccination and SARS-CoV-2 variants. Assay: immunoSEQ multiplex PCR; the TCRdb copy retains only in-frame clones and omits some. This repertoire shows fewer than 400,000 clones, about 88% found once; its top ten account for under 3.5%. The CDR3 is made up of 16 amino acids. Germline V lookup: CDR1 SGHRS, CDR2 YFSETQ. The V gene lost 1 base and the J gene lost 1 base, with 13 bases spanning the gap. Indicated treatment: roughly 20 received Ad26.COV2.S at low or high dose, single or two shots; about 5 received placebo; per-sample allocation not given. Repertoires come from day 63 after the first vaccine or placebo injection. Comment on this clone: Its antigen is as yet unknown.

Study observations and caveats: Substantial breadth was reported for post-vaccination spike-specific CD8+ and CD4+ T cells. The TCR-based breadth and depth measures might underestimate overall T cell responses.

This specimen was peripheral blood, taken in a trial of Ad26.COV2.S vaccine versus placebo. This sequence originates from a person between 18 and 59 years old who received the Ad26.COV2.S COVID-19 vaccine or a placebo. This chain uses TRBV5-1 with TRBJ2-3; a weak D match, TRBD1 (6 bases). The CDR3 DNA follows: TGCGCCAGCAGCTTGTTCTCAGGGGCTGGCACAGATACGCAGTATTTT. This gives the protein CASSLFSGAGTDTQYF. The full variable domain, with the rest looked up from reference TRBV5-1 and TRBJ2-3, is KAGVTQTPRYLIKTRGQQVTLSCSPISGHRSVSWYQQTPGQGLQFLFEYFSETQRNKGNFPGRFSGRQFSNSRSEMNVSTLELGDSALYLCASSLFSGAGTDTQYFGPGTRLTVL.